Listed below are T cell receptor beta chains from one sample, sequenced in a study of cytomegalovirus exposure and HLA in healthy donors. Produced via immunoSEQ multiplex PCR; TCRdb's table is partial and in-frame only. Seen here are some 200,000 clones, roughly 84% observed once, and the top ten hold roughly 13%. The specimen sequenced was PBMCs. All receptors derive from a woman aged 25 to 45 in good health and CMV-seropositive. Each CDR3 is given with its conserved first and last residue. The D gene is left open where the match is weak. A row's size may be missing; if present it is once, few, many or a size class.

CDR3nt | CDR3aa | d_gene | j_gene | v_gene | abundance
TGTGCCAGCAGCTTGGGTAGGGAGGTGGGCTACACCTTC | CASSLGREVGYTF | NA | TRBJ1-2 | TRBV5-4 | NA
TGCAGCGTTGAAGTGACAGGGGGCAATGAGCAGTTCTTC | CSVEVTGGNEQFF | TRBD1 | TRBJ2-1 | TRBV29-1 | NA
TGTGCCAGCTCACCAGGGGGCGCGGTAGCTGAAGCTTTCTTT | CASSPGGAVAEAFF | NA | TRBJ1-1 | TRBV18 | NA
TGCGCCAGCAGCCGGGCTAGCGGAATCCCTTTCGCGAACACCGGGGAGCTGTTTTTT | CASSRASGIPFANTGELFF | TRBD2 | TRBJ2-2 | TRBV4-1 | once
TGTGCCAGCAGTTTATGGGGGGGCAATCAGCCCCAGCATTTT | CASSLWGGNQPQHF | NA | TRBJ1-5 | TRBV27 | NA
TGTGCCAGTAGTTGGACAGGCTATGGCTACACCTTC | CASSWTGYGYTF | TRBD1 | TRBJ1-2 | TRBV19 | few
TGTGCCTGGAGTGTAACAGAGACCTCTGGAAACACCATATATTTT | CAWSVTETSGNTIYF | NA | TRBJ1-3 | TRBV30 | NA
TGTGCCAGCAGTCTACCCGGACAGGCTGAAGCTTTCTTT | CASSLPGQAEAFF | TRBD1 | TRBJ1-1 | TRBV6-5 | NA
TGCGCCAGTGGATCAGGCTCTACCCTGTACGAGCAGTACTTC | CASGSGSTLYEQYF | NA | TRBJ2-7 | TRBV5-1 | NA
TGTGCCACCTGGGACAGGGCCGGGGGCTACACCTTC | CATWDRAGGYTF | TRBD1 | TRBJ1-2 | TRBV6-5 | NA
TGTGCCAGCTCACCACTTCAGGGCACCGGGGAGCTGTTTTTT | CASSPLQGTGELFF | NA | TRBJ2-2 | TRBV18 | few
TGTGCCACCAGCAGACCGCTAGACCGCGAGCAGTTCTTC | CATSRPLDREQFF | NA | TRBJ2-1 | TRBV15 | few
TGTGCCAGTAGTCCCCCTTGGGTAGCGGGACGCACCGGGGAGCTGTTTTTT | CASSPPWVAGRTGELFF | TRBD2 | TRBJ2-2 | TRBV19 | NA
TGTGCCAGCAGCTACCGGGGGGGCGCCTACACCGGGGAGCTGTTTTTT | CASSYRGGAYTGELFF | TRBD2 | TRBJ2-2 | TRBV7-8 | NA
TGTGCCAGCAGTTACTCGGGAGGGTTGGGTGGCTATGGCTACACCTTC | CASSYSGGLGGYGYTF | NA | TRBJ1-2 | TRBV6-5 | NA
TGTGCCTGGAGTGTACAGGGCCGACCAACGGACACTGAAGCTTTCTTT | CAWSVQGRPTDTEAFF | NA | TRBJ1-1 | TRBV30 | NA
TGTGCCAGCTCTATTGCAGCCGGGACTAGCGGGGAGACCCAGTACTTC | CASSIAAGTSGETQYF | TRBD2 | TRBJ2-5 | TRBV18 | once
TGTGCCATCAGTGAATCAGATGAGCAGTTCTTC | CAISESDEQFF | NA | TRBJ2-1 | TRBV10-3 | NA
TGTGCCAGCAGCTTAGCGGTGGACACGACTTACTCCTACAATGAGCAGTTCTTC | CASSLAVDTTYSYNEQFF | NA | TRBJ2-1 | TRBV7-6 | NA
TGTGCCAGCAGCCAAGATCTAACTAGCGGGATGAGGCAGTACTTC | CASSQDLTSGMRQYF | TRBD2 | TRBJ2-7 | TRBV4-2 | NA
TGTGCCAGCAGCGTACTAGCGGGAGCTTACGAGCAGTACTTC | CASSVLAGAYEQYF | TRBD2 | TRBJ2-7 | TRBV5-6 | NA
TGTGCCAGCAACCCGGCGGCAGGGGGCGAGCAGTTCTTC | CASNPAAGGEQFF | TRBD1 | TRBJ2-1 | TRBV5-6 | NA
TGTGCCACCAGCAGGGCCCTCGCCAGCAATCAGCCCCAGCATTTT | CATSRALASNQPQHF | NA | TRBJ1-5 | TRBV15 | NA
TGTGCCACCAGCAAAGACAGTGTCTATGGCTACACCTTC | CATSKDSVYGYTF | NA | TRBJ1-2 | TRBV15 | few
TGTGCAATCGCAACCGAGTCCTCTGGAAACACCATATATTTT | CAIATESSGNTIYF | NA | TRBJ1-3 | TRBV2 | NA
TGTGCCACCCAGAGGGACAGGATCTCCTACGAGCAGTACTTC | CATQRDRISYEQYF | TRBD1 | TRBJ2-7 | TRBV19 | NA
TGTGCCATCTCCGACAGATTCAACACTGAAGCTTTCTTT | CAISDRFNTEAFF | NA | TRBJ1-1 | TRBV10-3 | NA
TGCGCCAGCAGCCAAATACCGGGACAGGGTTTCGGTCAGCCCCAGCATTTT | CASSQIPGQGFGQPQHF | TRBD1 | TRBJ1-5 | TRBV4-1 | NA
TGTGCCAGCAGTCCCTTGGGGGGTCAGTACACCAATGAAGCTTTCTTT | CASSPLGGQYTNEAFF | NA | TRBJ1-1 | TRBV27 | NA
TGTGCCAGCAGCTTGGGTAAGGAACTACTCAATGAGCAGTTCTTC | CASSLGKELLNEQFF | NA | TRBJ2-1 | TRBV5-6 | NA